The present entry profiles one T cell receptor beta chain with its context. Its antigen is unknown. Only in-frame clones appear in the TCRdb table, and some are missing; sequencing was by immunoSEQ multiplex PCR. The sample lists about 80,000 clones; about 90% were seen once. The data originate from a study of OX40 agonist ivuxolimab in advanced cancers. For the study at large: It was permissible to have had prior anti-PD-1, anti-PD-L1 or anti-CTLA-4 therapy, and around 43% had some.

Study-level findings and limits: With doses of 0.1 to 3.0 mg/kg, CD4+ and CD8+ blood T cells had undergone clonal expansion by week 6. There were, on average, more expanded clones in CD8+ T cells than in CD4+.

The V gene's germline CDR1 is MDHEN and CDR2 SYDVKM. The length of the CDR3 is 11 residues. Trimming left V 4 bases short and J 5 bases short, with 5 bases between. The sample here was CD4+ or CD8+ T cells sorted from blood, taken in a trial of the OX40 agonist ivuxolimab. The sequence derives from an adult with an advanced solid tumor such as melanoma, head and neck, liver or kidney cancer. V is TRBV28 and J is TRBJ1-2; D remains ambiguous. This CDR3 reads CASSSVYGYTF. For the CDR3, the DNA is TGTGCCAGCAGTTCGGTTTATGGCTACACCTTC.